These 13 T cell receptor beta chains were all obtained from the same sample, sequenced in a study of shared clonotypes between healthy human individuals. Naive CD8 cells lacked CD45RO and underwent positive selection for CCR7, leaving out terminally differentiated effector memory CD45RA+ cells. Profiling relied on immunoSEQ multiplex PCR, and the TCRdb table lists in-frame clones only, not all of them. The data show about 680,000 clones, 90% to 95% seen once. The sample was naive CD8+ T cells sorted from blood. Every receptor here comes from a man aged 25 to 40 in good health.

The chain joins TRBV28 to TRBJ2-1, with 10 positions matching TRBD2. CDR1 and CDR2 from the germline V gene are MDHEN and SYDVKM. V shed 6 bases, J shed 9 bases, and the junction held 8 bases outside the gene matches. The CDR3 loop spans 14 amino acids. For the CDR3, the DNA is TGTGCCAGCAGCCGACTAGCGGGTAGCAGTGAGCAGTTCTTC. This gives the protein CASSRLAGSSEQFF.

The V gene is TRBV27, the J gene TRBJ2-7, with D possibly matching TRBD1 (6 bases). This CDR3 has 15 residues. V lost 3 bases to trimming and J lost 5 bases, with 17 bases between them. CDR1 and CDR2 from the germline V gene are MNHEY and SMNVEV (reference sequence). The CDR3 region is CASSFATGVSHEQYF. CDR3 bases: TGTGCCAGCAGTTTTGCGACAGGAGTATCCCACGAGCAGTACTTC.

This chain uses TRBV14 with TRBJ2-3; D possibly corresponds to TRBD2 (6 bases). CDR3 length: 15 residues. Germline V gives CDR1 SGHDN, CDR2 FVKESK. V lost 3 bases and J lost 2, with 12 bases in between. CDR3 region: CASSHSGTVTDTQYF. In DNA form, the CDR3 reads TGTGCCAGCAGCCACTCCGGGACTGTCACAGATACGCAGTATTTT.

Only one count was recorded for this clone. The chain carries TRBV28 and TRBJ2-5, with TRBD2 identical over 9 bases. The CDR3 has 15 residues. Per germline, CDR1 MDHEN and CDR2 SYDVKM. After removal of 7 bases from V and 2 bases from J, the junction contained 8 bases not matched to a gene. CDR3 region: CASNPLAGMQETQYF. The CDR3 nucleotides are TGTGCCAGCAACCCACTAGCGGGTATGCAAGAGACCCAGTACTTC.

The chain is built from TRBV6-1 and TRBJ2-3; TRBD2 agrees at 9 bases. CDR1 is MNHNS and CDR2 is SASEGT in the germline V gene. The length of the CDR3 is 19 residues. V was clipped by 1 base and J by 5 bases; unmatched bases: 16. CDR3 in DNA: TGTGCCAGCAGTGAAGACAAATCCCCAGCGGGGGGTTGGGGAGATACGCAGTATTTT. It is translated as CASSEDKSPAGGWGDTQYF.

This chain connects TRBV7-2 to TRBJ2-2, with D unclear. The V gene lost 4 bases and the J gene lost 13 bases, with 10 bases spanning the gap. The CDR3 covers 11 residues. In germline, CDR1 is SGHTA, CDR2 FQGNSA. The CDR3 region is CASSYLQPLFF. CDR3 sequence (DNA): TGTGCCAGCAGCTATCTACAACCGCTGTTTTTT.

V and J are TRBV5-6 and TRBJ2-7; 8 bases are shared with TRBD2. Germline V gene lookup returns CDR1 SGHDT and CDR2 YYEEEE. There are 15 residues in the CDR3. J gave up 4 bases and V 0 bases, and 6 bases lay outside the gene matches. The CDR3 region is CASSLEAGVWYEQYF. The CDR3 DNA reads as TGTGCCAGCAGCTTGGAAGCGGGAGTATGGTACGAGCAGTACTTC. Using reference TRBV5-6 and TRBJ2-7 for the parts outside the CDR3, the full variable domain is DAGVTQSPTHLIKTRGQQVTLRCSPKSGHDTVSWYQQALGQGPQFIFQYYEEEERQRGNFPDRFSGHQFPNYSSELNVNALLLGDSALYLCASSLEAGVWYEQYFGPGTRLTVT.

The chain is built from TRBV19 and TRBJ1-1; D call uncertain. Trimming removed 6 bases at V and 1 base at J, with 12 bases between. CDR1 and CDR2 (germline): LNHDA, SQIVND (reference sequence). The CDR3 length is 14 residues. The CDR3 protein is CASSGVPTNTEAFF. For the CDR3, the DNA is TGTGCCAGTAGCGGGGTCCCGACGAACACTGAAGCTTTCTTT. Together with reference TRBV19 and TRBJ1-1, the CDR3 gives the full variable domain: DGGITQSPKYLFRKEGQNVTLSCEQNLNHDAMYWYRQDPGQGLRLIYYSQIVNDFQKGDIAEGYSVSREKKESFPLTVTSAQKNPTAFYLCASSGVPTNTEAFFGQGTRLTVV.

V and J are TRBV27 and TRBJ2-7; TRBD2 matches 13 bases. Looked up from germline, CDR1 is MNHEY and CDR2 is SMNVEV (reference sequence). The CDR3 runs 13 residues. Losses at the gene ends were 8 bases for V and 7 bases for J; bases not matched to a gene: 5. CDR3 residues: CASRLAGGGEQYF. CDR3 in DNA: TGTGCCAGCCGACTAGCGGGAGGAGGGGAGCAGTACTTC.

The count of this clone is one. The rearrangement links TRBV11-3 to TRBJ2-3; TRBD2 agrees at 14 bases. The CDR3 sequence is 17 residues long. CDR1 is SGHNT and CDR2 is YENEEA in the germline V gene. V was clipped by 5 bases and J by 1 base; unmatched bases: 5. Written as DNA, the CDR3 is TGTGCCAGCAGCGAGGCGGGACTAGCGGGAGGCACAGATACGCAGTATTTT. It specifies CASSEAGLAGGTDTQYF.

Here the CDR3 DNA reads TGTGCCAGCTCCCCGAAAGGGGGGGTAGTAGGCTACGAGCAGTACTTC. Its protein product is CASSPKGGVVGYEQYF. The gene calls are TRBV18 and TRBJ2-7; weak D call: TRBD2 (7 bases). Germline V gene sequence: CDR1 KGHSH, CDR2 LQKENI. V was cut by 6 bases and J by 3 bases, with 21 bases left in between. This CDR3 has 16 amino acids.

The chain has TRBV7-2 and TRBJ2-7; no firm D call. V was shortened by 4 bases and J by 6 bases, with 10 bases between the two germline ends. The CDR3 consists of 12 residues. CDR1 and CDR2 from the germline V gene are SGHTA and FQGNSA. The CDR3 loop is CASSWASGEQYF. As DNA, the CDR3 is TGTGCCAGCAGCTGGGCCTCGGGCGAGCAGTACTTC.

The genes are TRBV2 and TRBJ1-2; TRBD1 matches at 8 bases. Germline V gene sequence: CDR1 SNHLY, CDR2 FYNNEI. The CDR3 covers 12 residues. V dropped 8 bases and J dropped 8; count of bases not matched to a gene: 7. CDR3 nucleotide sequence: TGTGCCAGCCGAACAGGGGGGACGGGCTACACCTTC. Protein: CASRTGGTGYTF.